This T cell receptor beta chain was identified during a study of OX40 agonist ivuxolimab in advanced cancers. Study outcomes and limitations: On average, a greater number of expanded clones characterised CD8+ T cells relative to CD4+.

Using immunoSEQ multiplex PCR, the repertoire was profiled, and TCRdb retains in-frame clones only, with some absent. Among tens of thousands of clones, 90% were seen once, and the ten largest hold 5% to 5.5%. Concerning this clone itself: Its antigen is as yet unknown.

Germline assignment: CDR1 MNHNS and CDR2 SASEGT. V shed 4 bases and J shed 6 bases, with 12 bases lying between them. The CDR3 loop spans 13 amino acids. Material: CD4+ or CD8+ T cells sorted from blood, obtained in a trial of the OX40 agonist ivuxolimab. The source is an adult with an advanced solid tumor such as melanoma, head and neck, liver or kidney cancer. V is TRBV6-1 and J is TRBJ1-2; D gene uncertain. The CDR3: CASSVGPWDGYTF. The CDR3 DNA follows: TGTGCCAGCAGTGTTGGCCCTTGGGATGGCTACACCTTC.